The 23 T cell receptor beta chains reported below all come from one sample, sequenced in a study of T-cell memory formation after mild COVID-19. TCRdb re-derived calls from the 5' RACE reads in MiXCR, one entry per CDR3 protein. The sample has under 300,000 distinct CDR3 sequences; 15% to 20% are singletons. The sample consisted of PBMCs or a T cell subset sorted from them (not recorded which). The receptors come from a man between 18 and 35 years old who had mild COVID-19 (a few samples of this study predate the infection). Cell type and time point are not known.

The chain joins TRBV5-1 to TRBJ1-1; unclear D gene. This CDR3 contains 14 residues. V was shortened by 4 bases and J by 4 bases, with 14 bases between the two germline ends. CDR1 and CDR2 (germline): SGHRS, YFSETQ. Here the CDR3 reads CASSQQSASTEAFF. CDR3 bases: TGCGCCAGCAGCCAACAGTCGGCGAGCACTGAAGCTTTCTTT.

The chain couples TRBV6-5 to TRBJ2-3; D is undetermined. Germline lookup yields CDR1 MNHEY and CDR2 SVGAGI. The length of the CDR3 is 15 residues. Trimming cost V 6 bases and J 2 bases, with 15 bases left between them. The CDR3 bases are TGTGCCAGCAGGCAAACGTATCTTGCCACAGATACGCAGTATTTT. As protein: CASRQTYLATDTQYF.

This clonotype was found a few times. This rearrangement joins TRBV4-1 to TRBJ2-6; 7 nucleotides align to TRBD2. The V and J ends lost 4 bases and 2 bases, in that order; junction bases with no gene match: 5. This CDR3 comprises 16 residues. Looked up from germline, CDR1 is MGHRA and CDR2 is YSYEKL. The CDR3 reads CASSRGGFAGANVLTF. The CDR3 DNA follows: TGCGCCAGCAGCCGGGGGGGGTTCGCTGGGGCCAACGTCCTGACTTTC.

The V gene is TRBV6-6, the J gene TRBJ2-3; TRBD2 agrees at 12 bases. The germline V gene has CDR1 MNHNY and CDR2 SVGAGI (reference sequence). Unmatched junction bases numbered 11, after V lost 4 bases and J lost 6 bases. The length of the CDR3 is 17 residues. The CDR3 sequence: CASSSEIRGLAGDTQYF. The CDR3, as DNA: TGTGCCAGCAGTTCCGAAATCCGCGGACTAGCGGGGGATACGCAGTATTTT.

J is TRBJ2-7 and V is TRBV20-1; 10 bases match TRBD2. Trimming at V came to 0 bases and at J to 3 bases, leaving 5 bases not matched to a gene. The CDR3 sequence is 15 residues long. Germline V gives CDR1 DFQATT, CDR2 SNEGSKA (reference sequence). Here the CDR3 reads CSARDPSGGDYEQYF. The CDR3 DNA reads as TGCAGTGCTAGAGACCCTAGCGGGGGAGACTACGAGCAGTACTTC.

This clonotype was detected only a few times. V gene TRBV12-5 combines with J gene TRBJ1-1; TRBD1 might be the D (6 bases). Germline V gene lookup returns CDR1 LGHNT and CDR2 FRNRAP. V lost 7 bases and J lost 0, with 12 bases in between. The CDR3 runs to 14 residues. The chain's CDR3 is CASAQGQMNTEAFF. In DNA, the CDR3 is TGTGCTAGTGCCCAGGGGCAGATGAACACTGAAGCTTTCTTT.

This clonotype was observed a few times. The CDR3 DNA reads as TGCAGTGCTGGGGCCGTAGCGGGGTCTTACGAGCAGTACGTC. Translation gives CSAGAVAGSYEQYV. The rearrangement joins TRBV20-1 to TRBJ2-7; 8 bases match TRBD2. The CDR3 spans 14 residues. Germline CDR1 reads DFQATT; CDR2 reads SNEGSKA (reference sequence). Trimming removed 5 bases from V and 4 bases from J; junction bases left unmatched: 10.

This chain links TRBV29-1 with TRBJ2-1; 12 nucleotides line up with TRBD2. Germline V gene data show CDR1 as SQVTM and CDR2 as ANQGSEA. V shed 6 bases and J 8 bases; nucleotides not matched to a gene: 5. CDR3 length equals 13 residues. CDR3 coding DNA: TGCAGCGTGCGGACTAGCGGGGTAGATGAGCAGTTCTTC. Translation: CSVRTSGVDEQFF.

This clonotype was seen a handful of times. V usage is TRBV10-3 and J usage is TRBJ1-4; maybe TRBD1 (5 bases). With 6 bases removed from V and 16 bases from J, the gap between germline ends came to 18 bases. Germline loops: CDR1 ENHRY, CDR2 SYGVKD. The CDR3 totals 12 residues. Written as DNA, the CDR3 is TGTGCCATCAGGACGCGGGGACTAGTGGCGTTTTTT. Its protein product is CAIRTRGLVAFF.

The sample holds a few counts of this clonotype. The chain has TRBV5-8 and TRBJ2-7, with 11 bases that match TRBD1. CDR3 length: 15 residues. The ends lost 3 bases at V and 3 bases at J; junction bases unmatched: 5. Germline CDR1 is SGHTS and CDR2 is YDEGEE. This CDR3 reads CASSSRDRGVYEQYV. CDR3 sequence (DNA): TGTGCCAGCAGCTCCCGGGACAGGGGGGTCTACGAGCAGTACGTC.

This clonotype appeared a few times. This sequence joins TRBV20-1 and TRBJ1-2, with D hard to call. From germline, CDR1 is DFQATT and CDR2 SNEGSKA (reference sequence). V lost 3 bases to trimming and J lost 7 bases, with 18 bases between them. The CDR3 runs to 14 residues. CDR3 protein: CSARNPGPVGGYTF. DNA of the CDR3: TGCAGTGCTAGGAACCCGGGCCCAGTGGGTGGCTACACCTTC.

This clonotype was counted a few times. The V and J genes are TRBV10-3 and TRBJ2-7, with D tentatively TRBD1 or TRBD2 (6 bases each). The V end was cut by 1 base, the J end by 4 bases, with 11 bases between. Germline-derived CDR1 and CDR2 are ENHRY and SYGVKD. This CDR3 is built from 14 residues. The CDR3: CAISEYRAGYEQYV. Here the CDR3 DNA reads TGTGCCATCAGTGAGTACAGGGCGGGATACGAGCAGTACGTC.

The V gene is TRBV10-3, the J gene TRBJ1-5; D might be TRBD1 (5 bases). The V gene's germline CDR1 is ENHRY and CDR2 SYGVKD. V lost 5 bases to trimming and J lost 0 bases, with 8 bases between them. This CDR3 is built from 14 residues. The CDR3 reads CAISSRGSNQPQHF. For the CDR3, the DNA is TGTGCCATCAGTTCAAGGGGTAGCAATCAGCCCCAGCATTTT.

This clonotype has a count of ten or more. The chain recombines TRBV20-1 with TRBJ1-5; the D is unclear. This CDR3 has 14 amino acids. The germline V gene has CDR1 DFQATT and CDR2 SNEGSKA (reference sequence). Between the trimmed V and J ends, which lost 1 base and 0 bases, there was a span of 7 bases. CDR3 bases: TGCAGTGCTAGAGGCGGGGATAGCAATCAGCCCCAGCATTTT. Protein sequence: CSARGGDSNQPQHF.

This clonotype was counted ten times or more. The V call is TRBV12-3 or TRBV12-4, the J call TRBJ2-2, with no clear D. The CDR3 contains 11 residues. Trimming shortened V by 6 bases and J by 5 bases, and 4 bases separated the two germline ends. Here the CDR3 reads CASRQTGELFF. Written as DNA, the CDR3 is TGTGCCAGCAGGCAGACCGGGGAGCTGTTTTTT.

V is TRBV5-1 and J is TRBJ2-3; 8 positions match TRBD2. Losses at the gene ends were 2 bases for V and 6 bases for J; bases not matched to a gene: 8. This CDR3 is 15 amino acids long. Germline CDR1 and CDR2: SGHRS and YFSETQ. DNA of the CDR3: TGCGCCAGCAGCTTTAGCGGGGCGATTACCGATACGCAGTATTTT. Its translation is CASSFSGAITDTQYF.

The chain couples TRBV12-3 or TRBV12-4 to TRBJ1-2; D might be TRBD1 (5 bases). This CDR3 spans 12 amino acids. Trimming removed 2 bases from V and 8 bases from J, with 9 bases in between. CDR3 region: CASSLLGRGYTF. CDR3 coding DNA: TGTGCCAGCAGTTTACTGGGGCGCGGCTACACCTTC.

The V and J genes are TRBV13 and TRBJ1-2; 10 nucleotides align to TRBD1. The CDR3 covers 16 residues. V was clipped by 5 bases and J by 2 bases; unmatched bases: 8. Per germline, CDR1 PRHDT and CDR2 FYEKMQ (reference sequence). CDR3 sequence reads: CASSPRQGARNYGYTF. The DNA for the CDR3 is TGTGCCAGCAGCCCGAGACAGGGGGCTAGAAACTATGGCTACACCTTC.

The rearrangement joins TRBV11-3 to TRBJ2-1; the D call may be TRBD1 or TRBD2 (5 bases each). Trimming shortened V by 4 bases and J by 9 bases, and 10 bases separated the two germline ends. The V gene's germline CDR1 is SGHNT and CDR2 YENEEA. The CDR3 totals 12 residues. Written as DNA, the CDR3 is TGTGCCAGCAGCTCCAGGGAGAGTGAGCAGTTCTTC. Its protein product is CASSSRESEQFF.

As for this clonotype: At one of its ends the junction is not consistent with the germline gene, which may arise from a read error. This chain uses TRBV3-1 with TRBJ1-4; the D gene is possibly TRBD1 (5 bases). The germline CDR1 and CDR2 sequences are LGHDT and YNNKEL (reference sequence). This CDR3 has 15 amino acids. The CDR3 loop is CASSDTGTTTEKLFF. CDR3 nucleotides: TGTGCCAGCAGTGATACCGGGACCACTACTGAAAAACTGTTTTTT.

To note about this clonotype: A junction end diverges from the germline sequence, so it may reflect a read error. The chain is built from TRBV7-7 and TRBJ2-1, with 9 bases lining up with TRBD1. This CDR3 spans 13 amino acids. CDR1 SSHAT and CDR2 FNYEAQ come from the germline V gene (reference sequence). CDR3: CASSTGQGNEQFF. The CDR3 DNA follows: TGTGCTAGCAGCACGGGACAGGGCAATGAGCAGTTCTTC.

This clonotype was seen many times. The rearrangement links TRBV7-2 to TRBJ1-1; D perhaps matches TRBD1 (5 bases). This CDR3 comprises 16 residues. Per the germline V gene, CDR1 is SGHTA and CDR2 is FQGNSA. The germline V and J ends were trimmed by 8 bases and 0 bases, with 19 bases remaining between them. The CDR3 DNA sequence: TGTGCCAGCTTGGAATGGGGGTACATGATGAACACTGAAGCTTTCTTT. Translated, it gives CASLEWGYMMNTEAFF.

This clonotype was counted ten times or more. The V and J genes are TRBV29-1 and TRBJ2-5; 7 bases agree with TRBD1. Germline trimming cut 6 bases from V and 3 bases from J; bases unmatched to any gene: 4. Germline assignment: CDR1 SQVTM and CDR2 ANQGSEA. The CDR3 is 12 residues long. This CDR3 is CSVGQQKETQYF. The DNA of the CDR3 is TGCAGCGTGGGACAGCAGAAAGAGACCCAGTACTTC.